A selection of T cell receptor beta chains follows, all from one sample in a study of OX40 agonist ivuxolimab in advanced cancers. The data were produced by immunoSEQ multiplex PCR, yet TCRdb's version contains in-frame clones alone and is incomplete. The sample shows roughly 56,000 clones, 84% of them seen only once. The sequenced sample was CD4+ or CD8+ T cells sorted from blood, obtained in a trial of the OX40 agonist ivuxolimab. The source is an adult with an advanced solid tumor such as melanoma, head and neck, liver or kidney cancer. Each CDR3 is given with its conserved first and last residue. D genes are given only for firm matches. A clone size is listed for some rows: how often the clone was seen (once, few, many), or a class if it is expanded.

D: NA; J: TRBJ1-1; V: TRBV18; size: NA; CDR3: CASALRDGSAEAFF; DNA: TGTGCCAGCGCCCTGAGGGACGGTAGCGCTGAAGCTTTCTTT
D: NA; J: TRBJ2-2; V: TRBV6-5; size: NA; CDR3: CASSYYRAGSGELFF; DNA: TGTGCCAGCAGTTACTACAGAGCAGGGTCCGGGGAGCTGTTTTTT
D: TRBD2; J: TRBJ2-2; V: TRBV15; size: NA; CDR3: CATSRASGASGELFF; DNA: TGTGCCACCAGCAGGGCTAGCGGGGCGTCCGGGGAGCTGTTTTTT
D: TRBD1; J: TRBJ1-2; V: TRBV19; size: NA; CDR3: CASRQGSDNTF; DNA: TGTGCCAGCCGACAGGGGTCGGATAACACCTTC
D: TRBD1; J: TRBJ2-1; V: TRBV28; size: NA; CDR3: CASSPTPGQGGSYNEQFF; DNA: TGTGCCAGCAGTCCAACTCCTGGACAGGGTGGGTCCTACAATGAGCAGTTCTTC
D: TRBD2; J: TRBJ2-1; V: TRBV7-3; size: NA; CDR3: CASSPTSGLGNEQFF; DNA: TGTGCCAGCAGCCCTACTAGCGGCTTGGGGAATGAGCAGTTCTTC
D: NA; J: TRBJ2-7; V: TRBV28; size: NA; CDR3: CASSFGGVGEQYF; DNA: TGTGCCAGCAGTTTCGGGGGCGTGGGCGAGCAGTACTTC
D: TRBD2; J: TRBJ2-3; V: TRBV7-9; size: NA; CDR3: CASSLSGSSQYF; DNA: TGTGCCAGCAGCCTGAGCGGGAGCTCCCAGTATTTT
D: NA; J: TRBJ1-4; V: TRBV6-5; size: NA; CDR3: CASSYSGRVGEKLFF; DNA: TGTGCCAGCAGTTACTCAGGCAGGGTTGGTGAAAAACTGTTTTTT
D: TRBD1; J: TRBJ1-2; V: TRBV9; size: NA; CDR3: CASSDGTGNYGYTF; DNA: TGTGCCAGCAGCGACGGGACAGGGAACTATGGCTACACCTTC
D: NA; J: TRBJ2-5; V: TRBV15; size: NA; CDR3: CATSRDRVQRETQYF; DNA: TGTGCCACCAGCAGAGATAGGGTCCAGCGGGAGACCCAGTACTTC
D: TRBD2; J: TRBJ2-3; V: TRBV28; size: NA; CDR3: CASSFGLAVTDTQYF; DNA: TGTGCCAGCAGTTTTGGACTAGCCGTCACAGATACGCAGTATTTT
D: NA; J: TRBJ1-5; V: TRBV11-2; size: NA; CDR3: CASSLGRANQPQHF; DNA: TGTGCCAGCAGCTTGGGGCGGGCCAATCAGCCCCAGCATTTT
D: TRBD2; J: TRBJ2-1; V: TRBV7-8; size: NA; CDR3: CASSSYRLAGAIEQFF; DNA: TGTGCCAGCAGCTCCTACCGACTAGCGGGAGCAATTGAGCAGTTCTTC
D: TRBD1; J: TRBJ1-6; V: TRBV19; size: NA; CDR3: CASRQTGNSYNSPLHF; DNA: TGTGCCAGTAGACAGACAGGGAACTCCTATAATTCACCCCTCCACTTT
D: TRBD1; J: TRBJ2-5; V: TRBV7-6; size: once; CDR3: CASSQRQGQETQYF; DNA: TGTGCCAGCAGCCAACGACAGGGGCAAGAGACCCAGTACTTC
D: NA; J: TRBJ1-1; V: TRBV5-5; size: NA; CDR3: CASSLGLNTEAFF; DNA: TGTGCCAGCAGCTTGGGTTTGAACACTGAAGCTTTCTTT
D: TRBD2; J: TRBJ2-3; V: TRBV5-1; size: NA; CDR3: CASSSTLLAGGPYSTDTQYF; DNA: TGCGCCAGCAGCTCGACTCTCTTGGCGGGAGGGCCCTATAGCACAGATACGCAGTATTTT
D: NA; J: TRBJ2-7; V: TRBV9; size: NA; CDR3: CASSVSGQGNEQYF; DNA: TGTGCCAGCAGCGTCTCGGGCCAGGGGAACGAGCAGTACTTC
D: NA; J: TRBJ2-3; V: TRBV4-1; size: NA; CDR3: CASSQVGTDTQYF; DNA: TGCGCCAGCAGCCAAGTAGGCACAGATACGCAGTATTTT
D: TRBD2; J: TRBJ2-2; V: TRBV7-2; size: NA; CDR3: CASSLSGLAIGELFF; DNA: TGTGCCAGCAGCTTATCGGGACTAGCTATCGGGGAGCTGTTTTTT
D: TRBD1; J: TRBJ1-2; V: TRBV28; size: NA; CDR3: CASSPPEGQGHGYTF; DNA: TGTGCCAGCAGCCCCCCCGAGGGACAGGGTCATGGCTACACCTTC
D: NA; J: TRBJ1-5; V: TRBV6-6; size: NA; CDR3: CASKAGGSNQPQHF; DNA: TGTGCCAGCAAGGCGGGGGGATCAAATCAGCCCCAGCATTTT
D: TRBD1; J: TRBJ1-2; V: TRBV5-1; size: NA; CDR3: CASSRGQANYGYTF; DNA: TGCGCCAGCAGCAGGGGACAGGCCAACTATGGCTACACCTTC
D: TRBD2; J: TRBJ2-3; V: TRBV7-7; size: NA; CDR3: CASSLRLAETTDTQYF; DNA: TGTGCTAGCAGCTTAAGGCTAGCGGAGACCACAGATACGCAGTATTTT
D: NA; J: TRBJ2-2; V: TRBV5-6; size: NA; CDR3: CASRGWGLGTGELFF; DNA: TGTGCCAGCCGAGGTTGGGGGCTTGGCACCGGGGAGCTGTTTTTT
D: TRBD1; J: TRBJ2-7; V: TRBV6-1; size: few; CDR3: CASTDRGAYEQYF; DNA: TGTGCCAGCACGGACAGGGGGGCCTACGAGCAGTACTTC
D: NA; J: TRBJ2-3; V: TRBV21-1; size: NA; CDR3: CASSKAGLAGVTDTQYF; DNA: TGTGCCAGCAGCAAAGCAGGTTTAGCGGGAGTGACAGATACGCAGTATTTT
D: TRBD1; J: TRBJ1-5; V: TRBV28; size: NA; CDR3: CASSPGQGIHQPQHF; DNA: TGTGCCAGCAGTCCGGGACAGGGAATCCATCAGCCCCAGCATTTT
D: NA; J: TRBJ2-3; V: TRBV19; size: NA; CDR3: CASSAGGAGGTQYF; DNA: TGTGCCAGTAGTGCCGGCGGGGCCGGGGGTACGCAGTATTTT
D: NA; J: TRBJ2-7; V: TRBV19; size: NA; CDR3: CATRRAGMSYEQYF; DNA: TGTGCCACCCGAAGGGCGGGGATGTCCTACGAGCAGTACTTC
D: TRBD2; J: TRBJ2-7; V: TRBV29-1; size: NA; CDR3: CSVKRGNSYEQYF; DNA: TGCAGCGTTAAGCGGGGAAACTCCTACGAGCAGTACTTC
D: NA; J: TRBJ1-5; V: TRBV27; size: once; CDR3: CASSFRARLNQPQHF; DNA: TGTGCCAGCAGTTTTAGGGCGCGACTCAATCAGCCCCAGCATTTT
D: NA; J: TRBJ2-4; V: TRBV9; size: NA; CDR3: CASSVEAGRLGNIQYF; DNA: TGTGCCAGCAGCGTAGAGGCAGGGCGCCTGGGAAACATTCAGTACTTC
D: TRBD1; J: TRBJ1-2; V: TRBV6-6; size: NA; CDR3: CASSRRTGGNYGYTF; DNA: TGTGCCAGCAGCCGCAGGACAGGGGGCAACTATGGCTACACCTTC
D: TRBD2; J: TRBJ2-7; V: TRBV28; size: NA; CDR3: CASSPGLAAYEQYF; DNA: TGTGCCAGCAGCCCGGGACTAGCGGCCTACGAGCAGTACTTC
D: NA; J: TRBJ1-4; V: TRBV5-1; size: NA; CDR3: CASSRDGDQTNEKLFF; DNA: TGCGCCAGCAGCAGGGATGGGGATCAGACTAATGAAAAACTGTTTTTT
D: NA; J: TRBJ1-6; V: TRBV5-8; size: NA; CDR3: CASSFRGAVGISPLHF; DNA: TGTGCCAGCAGCTTTCGTGGGGCAGTGGGAATTTCACCCCTCCACTTT
D: NA; J: TRBJ1-5; V: TRBV5-1; size: NA; CDR3: CASSWGTDSNQPQHF; DNA: TGCGCCAGCAGCTGGGGGACTGATAGCAATCAGCCCCAGCATTTT
D: TRBD1; J: TRBJ1-2; V: TRBV7-2; size: NA; CDR3: CASSLYRDRGHYGYTF; DNA: TGTGCCAGCAGCTTATACCGGGACAGGGGGCATTATGGCTACACCTTC
D: NA; J: TRBJ1-3; V: TRBV5-4; size: once; CDR3: CASTDGPTGNTIYF; DNA: TGTGCCAGCACCGATGGCCCGACTGGAAACACCATATATTTT
D: TRBD2; J: TRBJ2-3; V: TRBV5-6; size: NA; CDR3: CASSLGSGLAADTQYF; DNA: TGTGCCAGCAGCTTGGGGTCGGGACTAGCAGCGGATACGCAGTATTTT
D: NA; J: TRBJ2-2; V: TRBV2; size: NA; CDR3: CASMGQANTGELFF; DNA: TGTGCCAGCATGGGACAAGCGAACACCGGGGAGCTGTTTTTT
D: TRBD2; J: TRBJ2-2; V: TRBV5-4; size: NA; CDR3: CASSLAASGASRNTGELFF; DNA: TGTGCCAGCAGCTTGGCGGCTAGCGGGGCTAGCCGGAACACCGGGGAGCTGTTTTTT